The rows below give T cell receptor beta chains drawn from one sample of a study of T cell repertoires in cytomegalovirus infection. These receptors are not linked to any known antigen. Via MiXCR, TCRdb re-called the reads, giving one row per CDR3 protein. The profile shows about 830,000 distinct CDR3 sequences, approximately 30% of them singletons. Specimen: cultured CD8+ T cells from PBMCs, collected from culture after CMV antigen stimulation. These receptors were collected from a human donor in good health (CMV status not recorded). Some clones in this sample may be carry-over from other donors' samples. Both conserved end residues are part of each CDR3. D genes are given only for firm matches. Part of the rows lack a size; the others show once, few, many or a class for expanded clones.

clone_size,v_call,j_call,d_call,cdr3_aa,cdr3_nt
many,TRBV2,TRBJ2-7,.,CATRGGNYEQYF,TGTGCCACGCGAGGGGGGAACTACGAGCAGTACTTC
many,TRBV7-2,TRBJ2-2,TRBD1,CASSLGTGTTGELFF,TGTGCCAGCAGCTTAGGGACAGGGACCACCGGGGAGCTGTTTTTT
.,TRBV7-9,TRBJ1-3,.,CASSTTGIGNTIYF,TGTGCCAGCAGCACCACAGGGATAGGAAACACCATATATTTT
few,TRBV7-6,TRBJ2-1,.,CASSPTGGTEDEQFF,TGTGCCAGCAGCCCTACCGGGGGGACAGAGGATGAGCAGTTCTTC
.,TRBV29-1,TRBJ1-1,.,CSVEEGEGMNTEAFF,TGCAGCGTTGAAGAGGGGGAGGGGATGAACACTGAAGCTTTCTTT
many,TRBV7-2,TRBJ2-2,TRBD2,CASSLGLLAGNTGELFF,TGTGCCAGCAGCTTAGGCCTACTAGCGGGGAACACCGGGGAGCTGTTTTTT
.,TRBV6-5,TRBJ2-3,TRBD2,CASSGLLAGGRPDTQYF,TGTGCCAGCAGCGGCCTACTAGCGGGGGGGCGGCCAGATACGCAGTATTTT
few,TRBV19,TRBJ2-1,.,CASSLTRLPTNEQFF,TGTGCCAGTAGTTTGACTAGGCTTCCTACTAATGAGCAGTTCTTC
.,TRBV29-1,TRBJ1-2,.,CSGRTVANYGYTF,TGCAGCGGACGGACAGTAGCTAACTATGGCTACACCTTC
many,TRBV6-1,TRBJ1-1,TRBD1,CASSEREGQGFTEAFF,TGTGCCAGCAGTGAAAGGGAGGGACAGGGGTTCACTGAAGCTTTCTTT
.,TRBV20-1,TRBJ2-5,.,CSARSSPALGGETQYF,TGCAGTGCTAGATCCTCCCCTGCGCTCGGGGGAGAGACCCAGTACTTC
.,TRBV4-3,TRBJ2-3,TRBD1,CASSQAPERGRVTDTQYF,TGCGCCAGCAGCCAAGCTCCGGAGAGGGGGCGCGTAACAGATACGCAGTATTTT
.,TRBV4-3,TRBJ2-1,.,CASSQEALGPEQFF,TGCGCCAGCAGCCAAGAAGCACTAGGGCCCGAGCAGTTCTTC
few,TRBV2,TRBJ1-2,.,CASSTYGYTF,TGTGCCAGCAGTACCTATGGCTACACCTTC
many,TRBV10-1,TRBJ2-5,.,CASSGGYDLMETQYF,TGCGCCAGCAGTGGGGGATACGACTTGATGGAGACCCAGTACTTC
.,TRBV13,TRBJ2-3,.,CASSKRGAATDTQYF,TGTGCCAGCAGCAAGAGAGGTGCAGCCACAGATACGCAGTATTTT
few,TRBV6-1,TRBJ1-1,.,CASTEGGKGFLGTEAFF,TGTGCCAGCACTGAGGGAGGGAAAGGTTTCCTGGGCACTGAAGCTTTCTTT
.,TRBV5-6,TRBJ2-3,.,CASSLERALVDTQYF,TGTGCCAGCAGCTTGGAAAGGGCCCTGGTAGATACGCAGTATTTT
many,TRBV7-8,TRBJ2-3,TRBD2,CASSLGSLVLAGGTSTDTQYF,TGTGCCAGCAGCTTAGGCTCCCTGGTGCTAGCGGGGGGGACTAGCACAGATACGCAGTATTTT
few,TRBV27,TRBJ1-5,.,CASSFLPRIPMDQPQHF,TGTGCCAGCAGTTTTCTCCCCCGAATTCCAATGGATCAGCCCCAGCATTTT
.,TRBV12-3/TRBV12-4,TRBJ1-2,TRBD1,CASTVDRAYYGYTF,TGTGCCAGCACCGTCGACAGGGCCTACTATGGCTACACCTTC
few,TRBV6-1,TRBJ2-7,.,CASSGTGPYEQYF,TGTGCCAGCAGTGGGACGGGACCATACGAGCAGTACTTC
few,TRBV7-8,TRBJ2-5,.,CASSLTVGTQETQYF,TGTGCCAGCAGCTTAACTGTGGGAACCCAAGAGACCCAGTACTTC
.,TRBV6-5,TRBJ2-3,.,CASSWGATDTQYF,TGTGCCAGCAGTTGGGGGGCGACAGATACGCAGTATTTT
few,TRBV7-3,TRBJ1-1,.,CASTWAKNTEAFF,TGTGCCAGCACTTGGGCGAAGAACACTGAAGCTTTCTTT
.,TRBV5-8,TRBJ2-7,TRBD1,CASSLGQGRPYEQYF,TGTGCCAGCAGCTTGGGACAGGGAAGACCCTACGAGCAGTACTTC
.,TRBV13,TRBJ1-6,TRBD1,CASSLWTGGHSPLHF,TGTGCCAGCAGCCTCTGGACAGGGGGCCATTCACCCCTCCACTTT
.,TRBV12-3/TRBV12-4,TRBJ2-7,.,CASSYRVWYEQYF,TGTGCCAGCAGCTACAGGGTTTGGTACGAGCAGTACTTC
few,TRBV7-8,TRBJ1-3,TRBD1,CASSPGQVSGNTIYF,TGTGCCAGCAGCCCGGGACAGGTCTCTGGAAACACCATATATTTT
.,TRBV5-1,TRBJ2-1,TRBD1,CASSLGGTGGPMNEQFF,TGCGCCAGCAGCTTGGGGGGGACAGGGGGGCCGATGAATGAGCAGTTCTTC
.,TRBV4-3,TRBJ1-3,.,CASSQDRQGRNTIYF,TGCGCCAGCAGCCAAGATCGGCAGGGGAGAAACACCATATATTTT
once,TRBV15,TRBJ1-1,TRBD1,CATSRFPDRSEGSFF,TGTGCCACCAGCAGATTCCCGGACAGGTCGGAGGGGTCTTTCTTT
many,TRBV7-8,TRBJ2-1,.,CASSLVRGYNEQFF,TGTGCCAGCAGCTTAGTACGGGGATACAATGAGCAGTTCTTC
many,TRBV5-4,TRBJ1-3,.,CASSSNLGARGNTIYF,TGTGCCAGCAGCTCAAACCTGGGGGCGCGAGGAAACACCATATATTTT
few,TRBV12-3/TRBV12-4,TRBJ2-6,.,CASKEAGANVLTF,TGTGCCAGCAAAGAGGCTGGGGCCAACGTCCTGACTTTC
.,TRBV29-1,TRBJ2-3,.,CSVTERSVLSTDTQYF,TGCAGCGTGACAGAGCGAAGCGTACTTAGCACAGATACGCAGTATTTT
many,TRBV7-8,TRBJ2-4,TRBD1,CASSLRQGGTKNIQYF,TGTGCCAGCAGCCTTAGACAGGGTGGAACCAAAAACATTCAGTACTTC
.,TRBV20-1,TRBJ2-1,.,CSARDYRVDNEQFF,TGCAGTGCTAGAGATTACAGGGTCGACAATGAGCAGTTCTTC
few,TRBV4-2,TRBJ1-1,TRBD1,CASSLGRDRTTFF,TGTGCCAGCAGCCTGGGGAGGGACAGAACGACTTTCTTT
.,TRBV10-3,TRBJ1-1,.,CAISETDRNTEAFF,TGTGCCATCAGTGAGACCGACAGGAACACTGAAGCTTTCTTT
many,TRBV13,TRBJ2-5,.,CASSLGDQETQYF,TGTGCCAGCAGCTTAGGGGACCAAGAGACCCAGTACTTC
.,TRBV27,TRBJ1-5,TRBD1,CASSLSGGNNQPQHF,TGTGCCAGCAGTTTATCAGGGGGCAACAATCAGCCCCAGCATTTT
many,TRBV4-1,TRBJ1-5,TRBD1,CASSQGTGRNQPQHF,TGCGCCAGCAGCCAAGGGACAGGGCGCAATCAGCCCCAGCATTTT
few,TRBV18,TRBJ2-5,.,CASSPPTQGETQYF,TGTGCCAGCTCACCACCTACCCAGGGGGAGACCCAGTACTTC
few,TRBV10-3,TRBJ1-1,.,CAISEEGGTGTEAFF,TGTGCCATCAGTGAAGAGGGGGGGACTGGGACTGAAGCTTTCTTT
.,TRBV27,TRBJ2-5,.,CASRFPGGETQYF,TGTGCCAGCAGATTCCCGGGTGGTGAGACCCAGTACTTC
few,TRBV12-3/TRBV12-4,TRBJ2-4,TRBD2,CASSRPGLAGGGSKNIQYF,TGTGCCAGCAGCCGTCCGGGACTAGCGGGGGGCGGATCCAAAAACATTCAGTACTTC
.,TRBV19,TRBJ2-2,.,CATLPRGNTGELFF,TGTGCCACCCTACCCAGGGGAAACACCGGGGAGCTGTTTTTT
.,TRBV27,TRBJ2-1,TRBD1,CASSFPGTGGFYEQFF,TGTGCCAGCAGTTTCCCCGGGACAGGGGGCTTTTATGAGCAGTTCTTC
.,TRBV11-2,TRBJ2-1,.,CASITDMAAYNEQFF,TGTGCCAGCATTACCGACATGGCAGCCTACAATGAGCAGTTCTTC
once,TRBV20-1,TRBJ2-1,TRBD2,CSARGTRDNEQFF,TGCAGTGCTAGGGGGACTAGGGACAATGAGCAGTTCTTC
few,TRBV27,TRBJ1-2,TRBD1,CASSSTGTGAPFNYGYTF,TGTGCCAGCAGTTCAACCGGGACAGGGGCCCCTTTTAACTATGGCTACACCTTC
few,TRBV7-9,TRBJ1-1,.,CASSSSGAFF,TGTGCCAGCAGCTCGAGTGGGGCTTTCTTT
.,TRBV19,TRBJ2-1,.,CASSSPYQLNEQFF,TGTGCCAGTAGTAGCCCATATCAGCTTAATGAGCAGTTCTTC
.,TRBV25-1,TRBJ2-2,.,CAITDGYTGELFF,TGTGCCATAACGGACGGATACACCGGGGAGCTGTTTTTT
few,TRBV7-9,TRBJ1-5,.,CASSPSTQLRDQPQHF,TGTGCCAGCAGCCCGTCCACCCAATTAAGGGATCAGCCCCAGCATTTT
.,TRBV27,TRBJ2-2,.,CASTTGYTGELFF,TGTGCCAGCACGACGGGGTACACCGGGGAGCTGTTTTTT